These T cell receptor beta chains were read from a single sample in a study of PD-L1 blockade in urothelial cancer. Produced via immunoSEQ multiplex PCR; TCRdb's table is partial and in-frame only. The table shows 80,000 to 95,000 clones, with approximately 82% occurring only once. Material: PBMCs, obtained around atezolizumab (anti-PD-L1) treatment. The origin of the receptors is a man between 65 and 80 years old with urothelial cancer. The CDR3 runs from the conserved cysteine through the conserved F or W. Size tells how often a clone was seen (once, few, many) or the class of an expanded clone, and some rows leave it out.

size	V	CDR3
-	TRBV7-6	CASSLQGFNEQFF
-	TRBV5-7	CASSPVPQGAYEQYF
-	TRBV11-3	CASSPPFHTGELFF
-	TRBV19	CASRGQGQGYTF
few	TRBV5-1	CASSPAGGLSGNTIYF
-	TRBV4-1	CASSQDVFQPQHF
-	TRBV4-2	CASSQDLGGREGLVDEQFF
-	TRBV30	CAWSVPGTSDTDTQYF
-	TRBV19	CASSPGPSSYEQYF
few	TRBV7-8	CASSARTGGGGYTF
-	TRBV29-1	CSVAGQGNTEAFF
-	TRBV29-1	CSVRTDGATEAFF
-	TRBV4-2	CASSQDRGPYGYTF
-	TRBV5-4	CASSLDRASTDTQYF
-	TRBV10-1	CASSPRGLEETQYF
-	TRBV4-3	CASSQDWGQEYNEQFF
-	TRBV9	CASSVGPATNYEQYF
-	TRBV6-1	CASKRVRHQPQHF
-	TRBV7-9	CASSFATSSSSYNEQFF
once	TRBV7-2	CASSFGGSSYEQYF
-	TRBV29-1	CSAGQGASETQYF
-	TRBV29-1	CSVDDRGSGGYTF
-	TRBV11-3	CASSLYGQVNSYEQYF
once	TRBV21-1	CASSKRRDSSTRFSGANVLTF
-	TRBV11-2	CASSPGQYQETQYF
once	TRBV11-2	CASSSIHGTSLYEQFF
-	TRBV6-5	CASSYSLGVDTDTQYF
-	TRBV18	CASSEEQIGRLFF
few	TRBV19	CASSIWRNQPQHF
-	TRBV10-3	CAISRDSNYGYTF
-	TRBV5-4	CASSFQGRTEAFF
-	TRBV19	CASATGGADTEAFF
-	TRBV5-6	CASSDQQGLLNYGYTF
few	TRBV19	CASRFATGTNEQFF
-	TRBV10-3	CAISEERGVDTQYF
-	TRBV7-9	CASSPPFRVGTEAFF
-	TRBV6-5	CASSPRGGQLNGYTF
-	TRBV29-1	CSAADRVNTEAFF
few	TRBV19	CASSKSVYSNQPQHF
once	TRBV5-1	CASSLDAGTLREAFF
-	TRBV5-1	CASSLDRQNTQYF
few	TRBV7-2	CASSPPPGLYEQYF
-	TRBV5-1	CASSLSSLGGGFQETQYF
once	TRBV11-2	CASSYWGRENIQYF
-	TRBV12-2	CASRFVGRDNQPQHF
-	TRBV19	CASSRQFRDQPQHF
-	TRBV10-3	CAISDGLGVWQPQHF
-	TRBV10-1	CATPGGGEPQHF
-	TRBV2	CASDSGSSYNEQFF
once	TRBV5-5	CASSLGLAGGEYF
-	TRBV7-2	CASSLAAGRTDTQYF
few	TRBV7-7	CASSALRNTEAFF
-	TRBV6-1	CASSVLRDTEAFF
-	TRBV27	CASSLGPNNQPQHF
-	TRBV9	CASSVDQGADETQYF